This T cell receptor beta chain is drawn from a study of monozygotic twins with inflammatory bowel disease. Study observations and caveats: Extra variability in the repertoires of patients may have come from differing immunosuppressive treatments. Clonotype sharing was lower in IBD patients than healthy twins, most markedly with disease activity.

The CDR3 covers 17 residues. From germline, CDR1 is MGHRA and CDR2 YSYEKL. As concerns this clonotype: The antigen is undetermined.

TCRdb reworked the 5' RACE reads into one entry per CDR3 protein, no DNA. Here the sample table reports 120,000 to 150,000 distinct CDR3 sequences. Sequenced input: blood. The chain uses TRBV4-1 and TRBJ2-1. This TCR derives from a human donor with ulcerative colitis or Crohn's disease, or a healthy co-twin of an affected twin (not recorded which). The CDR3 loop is CASSHDSRGGTYNEQFF.